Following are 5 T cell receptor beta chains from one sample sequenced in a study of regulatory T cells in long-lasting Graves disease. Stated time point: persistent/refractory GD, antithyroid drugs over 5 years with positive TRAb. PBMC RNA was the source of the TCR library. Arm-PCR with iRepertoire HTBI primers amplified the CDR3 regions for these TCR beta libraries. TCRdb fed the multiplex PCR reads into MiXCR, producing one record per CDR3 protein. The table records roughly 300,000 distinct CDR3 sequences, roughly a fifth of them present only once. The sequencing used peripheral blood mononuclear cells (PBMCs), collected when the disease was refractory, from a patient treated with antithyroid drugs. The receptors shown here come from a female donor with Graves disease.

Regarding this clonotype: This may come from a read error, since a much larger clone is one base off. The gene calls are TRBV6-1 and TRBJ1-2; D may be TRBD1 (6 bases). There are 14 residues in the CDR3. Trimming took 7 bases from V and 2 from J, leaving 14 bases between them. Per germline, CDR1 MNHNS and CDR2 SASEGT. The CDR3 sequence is CASKGVGENYGYTF. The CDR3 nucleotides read TGTGCCAGCAAGGGGGTGGGGGAAAACTATGGCTACACCTTC.

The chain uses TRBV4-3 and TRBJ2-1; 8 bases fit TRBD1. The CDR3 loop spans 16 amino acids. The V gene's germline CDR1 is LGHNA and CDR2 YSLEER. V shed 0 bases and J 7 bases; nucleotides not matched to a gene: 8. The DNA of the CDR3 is TGCGCCAGCAGCCAAGAGAGCGGACAGGGTGGTAATGAGCAGTTCTTC. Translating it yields CASSQESGQGGNEQFF.

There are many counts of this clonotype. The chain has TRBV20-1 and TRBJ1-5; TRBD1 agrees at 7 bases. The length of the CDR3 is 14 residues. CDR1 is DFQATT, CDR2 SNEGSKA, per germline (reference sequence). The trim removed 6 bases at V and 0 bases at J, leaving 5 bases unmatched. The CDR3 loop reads CSASTGTSNQPQHF. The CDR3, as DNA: TGCAGTGCGTCGACAGGGACTAGCAATCAGCCCCAGCATTTT.

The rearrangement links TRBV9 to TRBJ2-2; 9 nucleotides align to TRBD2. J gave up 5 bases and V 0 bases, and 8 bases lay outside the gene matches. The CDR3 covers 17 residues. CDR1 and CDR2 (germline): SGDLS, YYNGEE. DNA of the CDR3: TGTGCCAGCAGCGTAGGGGCAGCGGGAGGAATTACCGGGGAGCTGTTTTTT. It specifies CASSVGAAGGITGELFF.

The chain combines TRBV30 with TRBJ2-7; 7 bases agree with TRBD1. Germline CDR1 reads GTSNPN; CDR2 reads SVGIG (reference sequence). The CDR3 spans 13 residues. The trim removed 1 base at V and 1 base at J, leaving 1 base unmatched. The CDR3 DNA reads TGTGCCTGGAGTGCAGGGGGATCCTACGAGCAGTACTTC. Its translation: CAWSAGGSYEQYF.